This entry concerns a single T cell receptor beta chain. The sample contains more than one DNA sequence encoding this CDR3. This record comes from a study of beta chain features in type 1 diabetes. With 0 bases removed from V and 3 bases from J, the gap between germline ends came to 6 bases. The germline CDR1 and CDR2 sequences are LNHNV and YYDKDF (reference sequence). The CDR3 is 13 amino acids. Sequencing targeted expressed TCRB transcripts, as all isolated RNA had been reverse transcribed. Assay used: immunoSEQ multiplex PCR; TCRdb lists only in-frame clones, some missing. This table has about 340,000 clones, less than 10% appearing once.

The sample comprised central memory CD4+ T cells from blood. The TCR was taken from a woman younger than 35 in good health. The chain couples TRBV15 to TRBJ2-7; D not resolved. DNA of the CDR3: TGTGCCACCAGCAGAGACAGGTTCTACGAGCAGTACTTC. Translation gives CATSRDRFYEQYF.